This record looks at one TCR beta chain sequence and its context. Reverse transcription of about 0.45 to 1 ug RNA was performed with random hexamers. Amplification of TCR beta CDR3 was carried out by immunoSEQ multiplex PCR, which covered 54 Vbeta and 13 Jbeta segments. TCRdb re-derived calls from the immunoSEQ multiplex PCR reads in MiXCR, one entry per CDR3 protein. The data show approximately 210,000 distinct CDR3 sequences, about 95% seen once. The record originates from a study of CD8 T cells in Susac syndrome. Sequencing targeted TCR beta in T cells from blood (CD8+ and CD4+). The multiple sclerosis controls were treatment-naive patients, and their relapsing-remitting disease was stable or active. Negative magnetic isolation gave CD8+ and CD4+ cells; FACS enriched CD8+ TEMRA. V was clipped by 7 bases and J by 2 bases, with 9 bases between them. Germline V CDR1 and CDR2: SNHLY, FYNNEI. The CDR3 covers 13 residues.

The sample consisted of CD4+ T cells from PBMCs. V usage is TRBV2 and J usage is TRBJ1-5, with D possibly being TRBD1 (6 bases). The sequence was obtained from a human donor with multiple sclerosis. CDR3 loop: CASKGGGNQPQHF. The DNA of the CDR3 is TGTGCCAGCAAAGGGGGTGGCAATCAGCCCCAGCATTTT.